The clone carrying this T cell receptor beta chain was observed a few times. Its antigen remains unknown. This specimen comes from a study of T cell repertoires in cytomegalovirus infection. Study information: CMV infection and matching HLA type were both indicated by public TCR beta signatures.

V lost 3 bases and J lost 3; bases outside the gene matches: 9. Germline V gives CDR1 MNHEY, CDR2 SMNVEV (reference sequence). The CDR3 loop spans 17 amino acids. MiXCR, run by TCRdb on the reads, gives a single entry per CDR3 protein. The profile shows some 350,000 distinct CDR3 sequences, roughly a third of them singletons. Sequenced material: cultured PBMCs, taken from culture after CMV antigen stimulation. This clonotype was sampled from a human donor in good health (CMV status not recorded). Some clones in this sample may be carry-over from other donors' samples. The rearrangement joins TRBV27 to TRBJ2-3; 10 bases map to TRBD2. For the CDR3, the DNA is TGTGCCAGCAGTTTTTTTGGACTAGCGGAGGGGACAGATACGCAGTATTTT. This codes for CASSFFGLAEGTDTQYF.